What follows are 30 T cell receptor beta chains derived from one specimen sequenced in a study of cytomegalovirus exposure and HLA in healthy donors. The PCR contained 60 Vbeta and 13 Jbeta primers. Assay: immunoSEQ multiplex PCR; the TCRdb copy retains only in-frame clones and omits some. The repertoire holds about 130,000 clones, with 83% as singletons. Input material: PBMCs. These receptors came from a middle-aged woman in good health and CMV-seropositive.

The rearrangement links TRBV28 to TRBJ2-7; D may be TRBD1 (6 bases). V lost 1 base, J lost 4 bases, and 14 bases lay in between. The length of the CDR3 is 15 residues. The germline V gene has CDR1 MDHEN and CDR2 SYDVKM. The CDR3 protein is CASSLYQGLGYEQYF. CDR3 sequence (DNA): TGTGCCAGCAGTTTATACCAGGGGCTCGGATACGAGCAGTACTTC.

The V gene is TRBV19, the J gene TRBJ2-1; 8 bases are shared with TRBD2. Germline CDR1 LNHDA, CDR2 SQIVND (reference sequence). CDR3 length equals 15 residues. V trimming: 1 base; J trimming: 6 bases; junction bases outside the gene matches: 5. DNA for the CDR3: TGTGCCAGTAGTATAGTTGCGGGAGGTGGCAATGAGCAGTTCTTC. Translating it yields CASSIVAGGGNEQFF.

V and J are TRBV5-1 and TRBJ2-7, with a weak D call TRBD2 (5 bases). Between the trimmed V and J ends, which lost 4 bases and 3 bases, there was a span of 11 bases. Germline V gene data show CDR1 as SGHRS and CDR2 as YFSETQ. This CDR3 is 13 amino acids long. The DNA for the CDR3 is TGCGCCAGCAGCGAGGGCCTGGGCTACGAGCAGTACTTC. It encodes CASSEGLGYEQYF.

The chain links TRBV7-9 to TRBJ2-3; the match to TRBD2 covers 7 bases. J gave up 2 bases and V 4 bases, and 3 bases lay outside the gene matches. Germline assignment: CDR1 SEHNR and CDR2 FQNEAQ (reference sequence). CDR3 length: 14 residues. CDR3 bases: TGTGCCAGCAGCTACAGCGGGAACACAGATACGCAGTATTTT. Its protein product is CASSYSGNTDTQYF.

This clone has just a few counts. This chain joins TRBV10-3 and TRBJ1-4, with 8 bases that match TRBD1. J gave up 6 bases and V 4 bases, and 4 bases lay outside the gene matches. The CDR3 is 14 residues long. Per germline, CDR1 ENHRY and CDR2 SYGVKD. DNA of the CDR3: TGTGCCATCAGTGTGGGGGGACAGGATGAAAAACTGTTTTTT. Translated, it gives CAISVGGQDEKLFF.

The chain couples TRBV6-1 to TRBJ2-7, with 7 positions matching TRBD1. This CDR3 contains 15 residues. CDR1 MNHNS and CDR2 SASEGT come from the germline V gene. J lost 0 bases, V lost 1 base, and 3 bases had no gene match. The CDR3 DNA sequence: TGTGCCAGCAGTGAAGAGGCAGGGGGCTCCTACGAGCAGTACTTC. Translated, it gives CASSEEAGGSYEQYF.

The rearrangement joins TRBV5-6 to TRBJ2-7; 7 bases line up with TRBD1. In germline, CDR1 is SGHDT, CDR2 YYEEEE. Trimming removed 10 bases from V and 3 bases from J; junction bases left unmatched: 13. This CDR3 region has 14 residues. In nucleotides, the CDR3 is TGTGCCTCATCCCGAGGGGGCGATCGCTACGAGCAGTACTTC. It encodes CASSRGGDRYEQYF.

This sequence joins TRBV18 and TRBJ2-2; unclear D gene. The germline gives CDR1 KGHSH, CDR2 LQKENI. V was clipped by 2 bases and J by 4 bases, with 5 bases between them. This CDR3 comprises 13 residues. This chain's CDR3 is CASSPSRTGELFF. The CDR3 nucleotides read TGTGCCAGCTCACCATCTCGCACCGGGGAGCTGTTTTTT. Full variable domain (missing parts from reference TRBV18 and TRBJ2-2): NAGVMQNPRHLVRRRGQEARLRCSPMKGHSHVYWYRQLPEEGLKFMVYLQKENIIDESGMPKERFSAEFPKEGPSILRIQQVVRGDSAAYFCASSPSRTGELFFGEGSRLTVL.

The chain carries TRBV6-5 and TRBJ1-2, with D hard to call. This CDR3 has 14 amino acids. Trimming took off 2 bases at V and 7 bases at J, with 14 bases between the two ends. The germline CDR1 and CDR2 sequences are MNHEY and SVGAGI. The chain's CDR3 is CASSYQGELGGYTF. The CDR3, as DNA: TGTGCCAGCAGTTACCAAGGAGAGTTGGGTGGCTACACCTTC.

J is TRBJ1-2 and V is TRBV27; 8 nucleotides line up with TRBD1. The length of the CDR3 is 15 residues. Germline CDR1 and CDR2: MNHEY and SMNVEV (reference sequence). J gave up 0 bases and V 4 bases, and 4 bases lay outside the gene matches. The CDR3: CASSSGGSANYGYTF. The CDR3 DNA reads as TGTGCCAGCAGTTCAGGGGGCTCGGCTAACTATGGCTACACCTTC.

The gene calls are TRBV5-1 and TRBJ1-2; the match to TRBD1 covers 9 bases. Germline V gene sequence: CDR1 SGHRS, CDR2 YFSETQ. The CDR3 spans 15 residues. The V segment lost 4 bases and the J segment 4 bases; nucleotides outside the gene matches: 8. The CDR3 here is CASSPGQGSFYGYTF. CDR3 bases: TGCGCCAGCAGCCCGGGACAGGGTTCCTTCTATGGCTACACCTTC.

This clone was detected once. CDR3 loop: CASTVFKSSTDTQYF. In nucleotides, the CDR3 is TGTGCCAGCACCGTTTTCAAGAGTAGCACAGATACGCAGTATTTT. J is TRBJ2-3 and V is TRBV27; no definite D call. V dropped 7 bases and J dropped 0 bases, with 14 bases sitting between them. The CDR3 is 15 amino acids. CDR1 is MNHEY and CDR2 is SMNVEV in the germline V gene (reference sequence).

CDR3 amino acids: CASSAGLAGPKISYEQYF. The CDR3 region has the DNA TGTGCCAGCAGCGCGGGACTAGCGGGCCCGAAAATATCCTACGAGCAGTACTTC. V usage is TRBV9 and J usage is TRBJ2-7, with 12 bases aligning to TRBD2. From germline, CDR1 is SGDLS and CDR2 YYNGEE. This CDR3 has 18 residues. Trimming at V came to 3 bases and at J to 1 base, leaving 11 bases not matched to a gene.

This clone was counted between two and nine times. The V and J genes are TRBV9 and TRBJ1-2, with 12 bases that match TRBD1. There are 16 residues in the CDR3. Trimming removed 0 bases from V and 8 bases from J; junction bases left unmatched: 8. Germline lookup yields CDR1 SGDLS and CDR2 YYNGEE. This chain's CDR3 is CASSVAMGQGAGGYTF. DNA of the CDR3: TGTGCCAGCAGCGTAGCTATGGGACAGGGGGCCGGGGGCTACACCTTC.

The CDR3 DNA follows: TGTGCCAGTAGTATTCTACCGGGACAGGGCAACTATGGCTACACCTTC. This gives the protein CASSILPGQGNYGYTF. This chain uses TRBV19 with TRBJ1-2; 9 bases match TRBD1. The ends lost 3 bases at V and 2 bases at J; junction bases unmatched: 7. In germline, CDR1 is LNHDA, CDR2 SQIVND (reference sequence). The CDR3 covers 16 residues.

V usage is TRBV30 and J usage is TRBJ2-1; D is possibly TRBD2 (6 bases). V was pared by 4 bases and J by 5 bases, with 15 bases between. The CDR3 is 14 amino acids. Germline-derived CDR1 and CDR2 are GTSNPN and SVGIG (reference sequence). CDR3 in amino acids: CAWTMAGRHNEQFF. CDR3 sequence (DNA): TGTGCCTGGACCATGGCGGGACGTCACAATGAGCAGTTCTTC.

The chain employs TRBV6-6 and TRBJ1-6; 7 bases are shared with TRBD1. Unmatched junction bases numbered 5, after V lost 1 base and J lost 5 bases. The CDR3 is 16 residues long. CDR1 MNHNY and CDR2 SVGAGI come from the germline V gene (reference sequence). Here the CDR3 reads CASSYFEGADNSPLHF. Written as DNA, the CDR3 is TGTGCCAGCAGTTACTTTGAGGGGGCGGATAATTCACCCCTCCACTTT.

J is TRBJ2-1 and V is TRBV4-2; D is perhaps TRBD2 (6 bases). The CDR3 contains 17 residues. V lost 0 bases, J lost 4 bases, and 16 bases lay in between. The V gene's germline CDR1 is LGHNA and CDR2 YNFKEQ. CDR3 in amino acids: CASSQEIAASAYNEQFF. The CDR3 DNA sequence: TGTGCCAGCAGCCAAGAAATTGCGGCTAGCGCATACAATGAGCAGTTCTTC.

The rearrangement joins TRBV6-5 to TRBJ1-5, with a possible D match to TRBD1 (5 bases). There are 14 residues in the CDR3. V lost 6 bases, J lost 5 bases, and 14 bases lay in between. Germline V gene data show CDR1 as MNHEY and CDR2 as SVGAGI. The DNA for the CDR3 is TGTGCCAGCAGCGAACGGGGGGGGTATCAGCCCCAGCATTTT. Its translation is CASSERGGYQPQHF.

This sequence joins TRBV7-8 and TRBJ2-7; D may be TRBD1 (5 bases). Trimming removed 6 bases at V and 3 bases at J, with 6 bases between. This CDR3 region has 11 residues. Germline V gives CDR1 SGHVS, CDR2 FQNEAQ. The CDR3, as DNA: TGTGCCAGCAGACAGGACTACGAGCAGTACTTC. Protein: CASRQDYEQYF.

The chain has TRBV5-5 and TRBJ2-5; 9 bases align to TRBD1. The DNA end is a closer match to TRBJ2-7, so the J assignment may be wrong. The V gene's germline CDR1 is SGHKS and CDR2 YYEKEE (reference sequence). CDR3 size: 14 residues. CDR3 DNA sequence: TGTGCCAGCAGCCTAACAGGGGGCGAATACGAGCAGTACTTC. This sequence encodes CASSLTGGEYEQYF.

The chain recombines TRBV5-1 with TRBJ2-5, with a possible D match to TRBD2 (6 bases). Germline-derived CDR1 and CDR2 are SGHRS and YFSETQ. The CDR3 consists of 16 residues. V lost 3 bases and J lost 4, with 19 bases in between. This CDR3 reads CASSSGPVGAGETQYF. Here the CDR3 DNA reads TGCGCCAGCAGCTCGGGGCCGGTGGGAGCGGGAGAGACCCAGTACTTC.

In this sample, this clone turned up a few times. The chain uses TRBV2 and TRBJ1-5; TRBD1 is a possible D gene (5 bases). Between the trimmed V and J ends, which lost 2 bases and 7 bases, there was a span of 12 bases. The length of the CDR3 is 14 residues. CDR1 and CDR2 from the germline V gene are SNHLY and FYNNEI. CDR3 amino acids: CASSEQGSAQPQHF. For the CDR3, the DNA is TGTGCCAGCAGTGAACAGGGATCTGCGCAGCCCCAGCATTTT.

This chain connects TRBV9 to TRBJ2-1; TRBD2 matches 9 bases. Germline V gene data show CDR1 as SGDLS and CDR2 as YYNGEE. Unmatched junction bases numbered 6, after V lost 4 bases and J lost 10 bases. This CDR3 is built from 13 residues. The CDR3 sequence is CASSTRLAEEQFF. The DNA for the CDR3 is TGTGCCAGCAGCACGCGACTAGCGGAGGAGCAGTTCTTC.

With regard to this clone: One end of the junction does not line up with germline, which may come from a read error. This chain links TRBV5-4 with TRBJ2-7; no clear D gene. The tail of the sequence fits TRBJ2-1 better, so the J call may be wrong. Germline-derived CDR1 and CDR2 are SGHNT and YYREEE (reference sequence). This CDR3 has 15 amino acids. For the CDR3, the DNA is TGTGCCAGCGGCTTGTCGCGGCCCTCCTACAATGAGCAGTTCTTC. It specifies CASGLSRPSYNEQFF.

The genes are TRBV6-6 and TRBJ2-7, with D unresolved. Trimming pared 0 bases from V and 4 bases from J, leaving 7 bases between. Germline lookup yields CDR1 MNHNY and CDR2 SVGAGI (reference sequence). The CDR3 covers 13 residues. The CDR3 DNA follows: TGTGCCAGCAGTTACTCGGAGAGTTACGAGCAGTACTTC. Translating gives CASSYSESYEQYF.

The rearrangement joins TRBV5-4 to TRBJ1-2; D is undetermined. The CDR3 has 13 amino acids. The V gene's germline CDR1 is SGHNT and CDR2 YYREEE (reference sequence). The V gene lost 1 base and the J gene lost 4 bases, with 8 bases spanning the gap. For the CDR3, the DNA is TGTGCCAGCAGCTTGCCGGGGATCTATGGCTACACCTTC. The encoded protein is CASSLPGIYGYTF.

This chain connects TRBV9 to TRBJ2-1; a weak D match, TRBD2 (5 bases). This CDR3 has 15 residues. The ends were cut back, 0 bases at V and 6 bases at J, with 13 bases in the middle. Germline lookup yields CDR1 SGDLS and CDR2 YYNGEE. The CDR3 loop is CASSVESLVPNEQFF. For the CDR3, the DNA is TGTGCCAGCAGCGTAGAGTCACTAGTTCCCAATGAGCAGTTCTTC.

The chain couples TRBV4-1 to TRBJ2-7; D is unresolved. Trimming left V 0 bases short and J 4 bases short, with 7 bases between. Germline V gene sequence: CDR1 MGHRA, CDR2 YSYEKL. The CDR3 length is 13 residues. CDR3 coding DNA: TGCGCCAGCAGCCAAGAGGAGCCTTACGAGCAGTACTTC. Translation: CASSQEEPYEQYF.

This rearrangement joins TRBV12-5 to TRBJ2-4, with TRBD2 matching 8 bases. There are 20 residues in the CDR3. The germline V gene encodes CDR1 LGHNT and CDR2 FRNRAP. Trimming took 1 base from V and 0 from J; bases not matched to a gene: 14. For the CDR3, the DNA is TGTGCTAGTGGTTTGGCCACCGGGGGGGGGATTGAGGTAGCCAAAAACATTCAGTACTTC. It yields the protein CASGLATGGGIEVAKNIQYF.